The rows below give T cell receptor beta chains drawn from one sample of a study of blood T cell repertoires in COVID-19. Using immunoSEQ multiplex PCR, the repertoire was profiled, and TCRdb retains in-frame clones only, with some absent. The table shows about 320,000 clones, with roughly 90% occurring only once. The source material was PBMCs or T cells enriched from blood (not recorded which). The receptors come from a woman aged 30 to 39 who had been exposed to COVID-19. Each CDR3 is given with its conserved first and last residue. D genes are given only for firm matches. Clone size is not always given. Where it is, it says once, few, many or a class for expanded clones.

>.|TRBV5-1|TRBD2|TRBJ2-5
TGCGCCAGCAGCTTGGTGGGGGGGCAAGAGACCCAGTACTTC
CASSLVGGQETQYF
>.|TRBV25-1|.|TRBJ1-1
TGTGCCAGCAGTGAATGGAGGGGCTTGAACACTGAAGCTTTCTTT
CASSEWRGLNTEAFF
>.|TRBV19|TRBD1|TRBJ1-5
TGTGCCAGTAGACAGGGGGGGAATCAGCCCCAGCATTTT
CASRQGGNQPQHF
>.|TRBV3-1/TRBV3-2|.|TRBJ1-2
TGTGCCAGCAGCCAAGGGACGGGGGACGGGGACTATGGCTACACCTTC
CASSQGTGDGDYGYTF
>.|TRBV10-3|TRBD1|TRBJ2-7
TGTGCCATCAGTGAGTCCCGAACAGGGGGAAACTACGAGCAGTACTTC
CAISESRTGGNYEQYF
>.|TRBV4-3|.|TRBJ2-7
TGCGCCAGCAGCCAAGATCGGGTGACAGGGAGGTGGACCTACGAGCAGTACTTC
CASSQDRVTGRWTYEQYF
>.|TRBV18|.|TRBJ2-2
TGTGCCAGCTCCCCCCGGGGCACCGGGGAGCTGTTTTTT
CASSPRGTGELFF
>.|TRBV18|.|TRBJ1-1
TGTGCCAGCTCACCACCTGTCGGGAACACTGAAGCTTTCTTT
CASSPPVGNTEAFF
>.|TRBV6-5|TRBD1|TRBJ2-3
TGTGCCAGCAGTCAGGGACAGGACACAGATACGCAGTATTTT
CASSQGQDTDTQYF
>.|TRBV6-2/TRBV6-3|.|TRBJ2-2
TGTGCCAGCAGCTCGCACGGGCGGGCAACCGGGGAGCTGTTTTTT
CASSSHGRATGELFF
>.|TRBV19|.|TRBJ2-2
TGTGCCAGTAGTTACGGATCCGCGGGTAGCACCGGGGAGCTGTTTTTT
CASSYGSAGSTGELFF
>.|TRBV4-1|.|TRBJ2-7
TGCGCCAGCAGCCAAGGGGCCGTGGGTTCCTACGAGCAGTACTTC
CASSQGAVGSYEQYF
>.|TRBV4-1|TRBD1|TRBJ1-1
TGCGCCAGCAGCCAAAGGACGGACTACAGGGGCCGGTGGGGGAACACTGAAGCTTTCTTT
CASSQRTDYRGRWGNTEAFF
>.|TRBV3-1/TRBV3-2|.|TRBJ1-2
TGTGCCAGCAGCCTTACAGCTAACTATGGCTACACCTTC
CASSLTANYGYTF
>once|TRBV29-1|.|TRBJ2-5
TGCAGCGTTGTTCAGGGTCAAGAGACCCAGTACTTC
CSVVQGQETQYF
>.|TRBV19|.|TRBJ1-2
TGTGCCAGTAGTATAGGGGGGGTGGCCCCCTATGGCTACACCTTC
CASSIGGVAPYGYTF
>few|TRBV6-5|.|TRBJ2-5
TGTGCCAGCACTCCTACGGGGGGCCTAGGGGAGACCCAGTACTTC
CASTPTGGLGETQYF
>.|TRBV5-1|.|TRBJ2-5
TGCGCCAGCAGCTTGGGACTTAGTCGGGGAGAGACCCAGTACTTC
CASSLGLSRGETQYF
>.|TRBV11-2|TRBD1|TRBJ2-5
TGTGCCAGCAGCTTCACCCTATCGGACAGGGCAGAGACCCAGTACTTC
CASSFTLSDRAETQYF
>.|TRBV7-3|TRBD2|TRBJ2-3
TGTGCCAGCAGCCCCACGCCCTTAGCGGGGGGGAACACAGATACGCAGTATTTT
CASSPTPLAGGNTDTQYF
>.|TRBV7-2|.|TRBJ1-2
TGTGCCAGCAGCCCGCCTCTATGGCGGGGGGCAAGGTATGGCTACACCTTC
CASSPPLWRGARYGYTF
>few|TRBV14|.|TRBJ2-7
TGTGCCAGCAGCCCCGGGGAAATCGTGCCCTACGAGCAGTACTTC
CASSPGEIVPYEQYF
>.|TRBV6-1|.|TRBJ1-5
TGTGCCAGCAGTGAACTATACAGGACTAGCAATCAGCCCCAGCATTTT
CASSELYRTSNQPQHF
>.|TRBV19|TRBD1|TRBJ1-1
TGTGCCAGTAGTGGAGGGGACAGGGGGATTGAAGCTTTCTTT
CASSGGDRGIEAFF
>once|TRBV25-1|TRBD1|TRBJ1-1
TGTGCCAGCAGAAGACAGGGGGGAACTGAAGCTTTCTTT
CASRRQGGTEAFF
>.|TRBV4-1|TRBD1|TRBJ2-5
TGCGCCAGCAGCCAAGGGAGGACAGGGCAAGAGACCCAGTACTTC
CASSQGRTGQETQYF
>.|TRBV4-1|.|TRBJ2-1
TGCGCCAGCAGCCAAGATCCCGGTATCTACAATGAGCAGTTCTTC
CASSQDPGIYNEQFF
>.|TRBV4-3|TRBD1|TRBJ2-1
TGCGCCAGCAGCCAAGATAGGGGCAGGGGGCCATCGGATGAGCAGTTCTTC
CASSQDRGRGPSDEQFF
>.|TRBV7-9|TRBD1|TRBJ2-3
TGTGCCAGCAGCCCCTGGACAGGGACAGATACGCAGTATTTT
CASSPWTGTDTQYF
>.|TRBV27|TRBD2|TRBJ2-1
TGTGCCAGCAGTTTCGGAGCGGGGGAGTTTGTGGATGAGCAGTTCTTC
CASSFGAGEFVDEQFF
>.|TRBV6-5|TRBD1|TRBJ1-2
TGTGCCAGCACCCCTTCCGGGACAGGGGGCTTTGGCTACACCTTC
CASTPSGTGGFGYTF
>.|TRBV2|.|TRBJ1-2
TGTGCCAGCGGGGACGGGGGTTACTATGGCTACACCTTC
CASGDGGYYGYTF
>once|TRBV5-5|TRBD2|TRBJ2-5
TGTGCCAGCAGCTCAGACAGGCGGCTAGCGGGGGGACAAGAGGCCCAGTACTTC
CASSSDRRLAGGQEAQYF
>.|TRBV6-5|TRBD1|TRBJ1-2
TGTGCCAGCAGGAGAGACAGGGGGGGCTATGGCTACACCTTC
CASRRDRGGYGYTF
>.|TRBV14|.|TRBJ1-3
TGTGCCAGCAGCCTCCGAGGGTCTGGAAACACCATATATTTT
CASSLRGSGNTIYF
>.|TRBV5-1|TRBD1|TRBJ1-1
TGCGCCAGCAGCTATGGACAGGGCACTGAAGCTTTCTTT
CASSYGQGTEAFF
>few|TRBV7-9|.|TRBJ1-2
TGTGCCAGCAGCTCTGGCCCAGGGGCGATCTATGGCTACACCTTC
CASSSGPGAIYGYTF
>.|TRBV27|TRBD1|TRBJ2-7
TGTGCCAGCAGCCCCCGGACAGGGACTCACGAGCAGTACTTC
CASSPRTGTHEQYF
>once|TRBV19|TRBD1|TRBJ1-6
TGTGCCGTCGGGACAGGTGCTTCACCCCTCCACTTT
CAVGTGASPLHF
>few|TRBV5-1|TRBD1|TRBJ1-1
TGCGCCAGCAGCCCAGACAGGGCGGGCACTGAAGCTTTCTTT
CASSPDRAGTEAFF
>.|TRBV24-1|TRBD2|TRBJ2-3
TGTGCCACCAGTGCGACCACTAGCGGGGGTCTTAGCACAGATACGCAGTATTTT
CATSATTSGGLSTDTQYF
>.|TRBV6-5|.|TRBJ2-2
TGTGCCAGCAGTACAGGAGTCGCCACCGGGGAGCTGTTTTTT
CASSTGVATGELFF
>.|TRBV4-2|TRBD1|TRBJ1-4
TGTGCCAGCAGCCAAGCCCCGACAGGGGGTAATGAAAAACTGTTTTTT
CASSQAPTGGNEKLFF
>.|TRBV7-2|.|TRBJ1-1
TGTGCCAGCAGCTTAGTGAGCGGGAACACTGAAGCTTTCTTT
CASSLVSGNTEAFF
>.|TRBV11-3|.|TRBJ2-5
TGTGCCAGCAGCCCAGACAGATTCCAAGAGACCCAGTACTTC
CASSPDRFQETQYF
>.|TRBV7-9|.|TRBJ1-1
TGTGCCAGCAGCCCCCCGGACGAGAGGGTCCCTGAAGCTTTCTTT
CASSPPDERVPEAFF
>.|TRBV7-9|.|TRBJ1-6
TGTGCCAGCAGCTTCGGCAGGTCTAATTCACCCCTCCACTTT
CASSFGRSNSPLHF
>.|TRBV10-3|.|TRBJ2-7
TGTGCCACCCTGGGGGCACCTTTGGGCGCCTACGAGCAGTACTTC
CATLGAPLGAYEQYF
>.|TRBV7-8|TRBD1|TRBJ1-5
TGTGCCAGCGGGAGGGACAGGGGGAATCAGCCCCAGCATTTT
CASGRDRGNQPQHF
>.|TRBV9|TRBD1|TRBJ1-4
TGTGCCAGCAGCGGCGGGACAGGGAGTGAAAAACTGTTTTTT
CASSGGTGSEKLFF
>.|TRBV6-1|TRBD1|TRBJ1-5
TGTGCCAGCAGTGGGGACAGGGGCCCATATAGCAATCAGCCCCAGCATTTT
CASSGDRGPYSNQPQHF
>.|TRBV9|.|TRBJ1-3
TGTGCCAGCAGCCCCCGGGGGGGGCAAATAGAAAGAAACACCATATATTTT
CASSPRGGQIERNTIYF
>few|TRBV24-1|.|TRBJ1-3
TGTGCCACCAGTGATCTCAGGGATAACTCTGGAAACACCATATATTTT
CATSDLRDNSGNTIYF
>.|TRBV5-1|TRBD1|TRBJ2-7
TGCGCCAGCAGCCTGCTACAGGGGGCGGTCTACGAGCAGTACTTC
CASSLLQGAVYEQYF